A selection of T cell receptor beta chains follows, all from one sample in a study of somatic mutations in cytotoxic T cells in rheumatoid arthritis. Repertoires were generated with immunoSEQ multiplex PCR, while TCRdb's copy carries only in-frame clones and drops some. The sample lists 15,000 to 20,000 clones, over 75% seen once, with nearly 9% in the top ten. Material for sequencing was CD8+ T cells sorted from blood. These receptors were collected from an adult with rheumatoid arthritis. The CDR3 runs from the conserved cysteine through the conserved F or W. The D gene is left open where the match is weak. Rows give clone size only sometimes, using once, few, many, or a class for an expanded clone.

clone_size: -
v_call: TRBV6-6
j_call: TRBJ1-5
d_call: -
cdr3_aa: CASSTGYNQPQHF
cdr3_nt: TGTGCCAGCAGCACAGGATACAATCAGCCCCAGCATTTT

clone_size: -
v_call: TRBV12-5
j_call: TRBJ1-1
d_call: TRBD1
cdr3_aa: CASGPRDRAAITEAFF
cdr3_nt: TGTGCTAGTGGTCCCCGGGACAGGGCTGCGATCACTGAAGCTTTCTTT

clone_size: -
v_call: TRBV9
j_call: TRBJ1-1
d_call: TRBD1
cdr3_aa: CASSGRQGASEAFF
cdr3_nt: TGTGCCAGCAGCGGACGACAGGGGGCCTCTGAAGCTTTCTTT

clone_size: -
v_call: TRBV4-2
j_call: TRBJ2-3
d_call: -
cdr3_aa: CASSQWFRGGRGADTQYF
cdr3_nt: TGTGCCAGCAGTCAGTGGTTTAGGGGCGGACGAGGCGCAGATACGCAGTATTTT

clone_size: -
v_call: TRBV4-1
j_call: TRBJ1-2
d_call: TRBD1
cdr3_aa: CASSQGQTGGAYGYTF
cdr3_nt: TGCGCCAGCAGCCAAGGGCAAACAGGGGGAGCCTATGGCTACACCTTC

clone_size: few
v_call: TRBV18
j_call: TRBJ2-7
d_call: TRBD2
cdr3_aa: CASSPIGGTYEQYF
cdr3_nt: TGTGCCAGCTCACCCATCGGGGGGACCTACGAGCAGTACTTC

clone_size: -
v_call: TRBV9
j_call: TRBJ1-1
d_call: TRBD1
cdr3_aa: CASSVGQGSTEAFF
cdr3_nt: TGTGCCAGCAGCGTAGGACAGGGAAGCACTGAAGCTTTCTTT

clone_size: few
v_call: TRBV9
j_call: TRBJ1-1
d_call: -
cdr3_aa: CASSVAGGELIAFF
cdr3_nt: TGTGCCAGCAGCGTAGCTGGGGGTGAGTTGATAGCTTTCTTT

clone_size: -
v_call: TRBV15
j_call: TRBJ2-7
d_call: -
cdr3_aa: CATSTKQGYEQYF
cdr3_nt: TGTGCCACCAGCACTAAACAGGGCTACGAGCAGTACTTC

clone_size: -
v_call: TRBV19
j_call: TRBJ2-1
d_call: TRBD2
cdr3_aa: CATLAGGPLDEQFF
cdr3_nt: TGTGCCACCTTAGCGGGAGGGCCCCTCGATGAGCAGTTCTTC

clone_size: -
v_call: TRBV7-2
j_call: TRBJ1-1
d_call: TRBD1
cdr3_aa: CASSLGQANTEAFF
cdr3_nt: TGTGCCAGCAGCTTGGGACAGGCGAACACTGAAGCTTTCTTT

clone_size: -
v_call: TRBV7-7
j_call: TRBJ2-5
d_call: TRBD2
cdr3_aa: CASSLSGGRTGTQYF
cdr3_nt: TGTGCCAGCAGCCTCAGCGGGGGCCGAACGGGGACCCAGTACTTC

clone_size: once
v_call: TRBV12-5
j_call: TRBJ2-7
d_call: -
cdr3_aa: CASALGGSDYEQYF
cdr3_nt: TGTGCTAGTGCACTCGGTGGTAGCGACTACGAGCAGTACTTC

clone_size: -
v_call: TRBV5-4
j_call: TRBJ2-7
d_call: -
cdr3_aa: CASSLDSPYEQYF
cdr3_nt: TGTGCCAGCAGCTTGGACAGCCCCTACGAGCAGTACTTC

clone_size: once
v_call: TRBV7-9
j_call: TRBJ2-1
d_call: -
cdr3_aa: CASSYVAEQFF
cdr3_nt: TGTGCCAGCAGCTACGTAGCTGAGCAGTTCTTC

clone_size: -
v_call: TRBV19
j_call: TRBJ1-1
d_call: TRBD1
cdr3_aa: CASSIAGGYTEAFF
cdr3_nt: TGTGCCAGTAGTATAGCAGGGGGCTACACTGAAGCTTTCTTT

clone_size: -
v_call: TRBV29-1
j_call: TRBJ1-2
d_call: TRBD1
cdr3_aa: CSVRTGTGGAWGYTF
cdr3_nt: TGCAGCGTTAGGACCGGGACAGGGGGCGCGTGGGGCTACACCTTC

clone_size: -
v_call: TRBV2
j_call: TRBJ1-1
d_call: -
cdr3_aa: CASSAHPPEAFF
cdr3_nt: TGTGCCAGCAGCGCTCATCCGCCTGAAGCTTTCTTT